This TCR beta chain stems from a study of OX40 agonist ivuxolimab in advanced cancers. For the study at large: The patients' treatment was ivuxolimab, an agonistic anti-OX40 (CD134) antibody.

Study findings and constraints: The expanded peripheral T cells' antigen specificity was not determined.

Remarks on this clone: Its antigen is not identified.

Libraries were prepared by immunoSEQ multiplex PCR; TCRdb keeps only in-frame clonotypes and omits some of them. In the table there are under 110,000 clones, approximately 90% of which are singletons. Sample: CD4+ or CD8+ T cells sorted from blood, taken in a trial of the OX40 agonist ivuxolimab. The receptor comes from an adult with an advanced solid tumor such as melanoma, head and neck, liver or kidney cancer.

The CDR3 DNA reads as TGTGCCAGCAGCCCGGTGGGGGGGCGGGATGAAAAACTGTTTTTT. Protein product: CASSPVGGRDEKLFF. This chain joins TRBV7-2 and TRBJ1-4; TRBD1 might be the D (6 bases). Germline assignment: CDR1 SGHTA and CDR2 FQGNSA. This CDR3 is built from 15 residues. Trimming shortened V by 5 bases and J by 6 bases, and 16 bases separated the two germline ends.